A selection of T cell receptor beta chains follows, all from one sample in a study of cytomegalovirus exposure and HLA in healthy donors. Profiled with immunoSEQ multiplex PCR; TCRdb holds only in-frame clones, not every one. The sample includes some 150,000 clones, more than 75% of them seen just once. The sequenced material came from PBMCs. These receptors were collected from a man younger than 35 in good health and CMV-seropositive. CDR3s include the opening cysteine and the closing phenylalanine or tryptophan. Each record gives: J gene, clone size, V gene, D gene, CDR3 DNA, CDR3 protein. The D gene is left open where the match is weak. A clone size is listed for some rows: how often the clone was seen (once, few, many), or a class if it is expanded.

J: TRBJ2-7; size: NA; V: TRBV28; D: NA; DNA: TGTGCCAGCAGTTTAAACCCCTCAGAAAGGGAGGAGCAGTACTTC; CDR3: CASSLNPSEREEQYF
J: TRBJ2-2; size: NA; V: TRBV7-2; D: TRBD1; DNA: TGTGCCAGCAGCCCGGGACAGAGCTCCCTCACCGGGGAGCTGTTTTTT; CDR3: CASSPGQSSLTGELFF
J: TRBJ2-7; size: NA; V: TRBV6-6; D: NA; DNA: TGTGCCAGCAGTTATGTTGGGACAAGCCTACGAGGGCAGTACTTC; CDR3: CASSYVGTSLRGQYF
J: TRBJ2-1; size: once; V: TRBV2; D: TRBD2; DNA: TGTGCCAGCAAGGAGGGAGCGGGATTGGGCGATGAGCAGTTCTTC; CDR3: CASKEGAGLGDEQFF
J: TRBJ2-3; size: NA; V: TRBV9; D: NA; DNA: TGTGCCAGCAGCGTTAGCGGAGCCCACTCAGATACGCAGTATTTT; CDR3: CASSVSGAHSDTQYF
J: TRBJ1-3; size: once; V: TRBV4-3; D: NA; DNA: TGCGCCAGCAGCCAAGGGGTAGGGAGGGGAAACACCATATATTTT; CDR3: CASSQGVGRGNTIYF
J: TRBJ2-7; size: NA; V: TRBV9; D: NA; DNA: TGTGCCAGCAGCCCGGTGGGGAGCTCCTACGAGCAGTACTTC; CDR3: CASSPVGSSYEQYF
J: TRBJ2-7; size: NA; V: TRBV11-2; D: NA; DNA: TGTGCCAGCAGCTTGGGGCCAGTCTCCTACGAGCAGTACTTC; CDR3: CASSLGPVSYEQYF
J: TRBJ2-7; size: NA; V: TRBV15; D: NA; DNA: TGTGCCACCAGCAGAGCGGGGTCTGCCTACGAGCAGTACTTC; CDR3: CATSRAGSAYEQYF
J: TRBJ2-7; size: NA; V: TRBV7-2; D: TRBD2; DNA: TGTGCCAGCAGCGCTAGCGGGACCTCCTACGAGCAGTACTTC; CDR3: CASSASGTSYEQYF
J: TRBJ2-2; size: NA; V: TRBV30; D: TRBD1; DNA: TGTGCCTGGAGTGTGGACAGGGGCGGGGAGCTGTTTTTT; CDR3: CAWSVDRGGELFF
J: TRBJ2-6; size: NA; V: TRBV7-3; D: TRBD1; DNA: TGTGCCAGCAGGGGACAGGCCTTTTCTGGGGCCAACGTCCTGACTTTC; CDR3: CASRGQAFSGANVLTF
J: TRBJ1-5; size: NA; V: TRBV28; D: NA; DNA: TGTGCCACCTCCCCCGGAGGGGCCTCCTCATCGGCCCAGCATTTT; CDR3: CATSPGGASSSAQHF
J: TRBJ2-1; size: NA; V: TRBV7-2; D: TRBD2; DNA: TGTGCCAGCAGCTTAAGCGGGGGTCAGAATGAGCAGTTCTTC; CDR3: CASSLSGGQNEQFF
J: TRBJ2-5; size: few; V: TRBV9; D: TRBD2; DNA: TGTGCCAGCAGCGTAATGGGACTAGCACAAGAGACCCAGTACTTC; CDR3: CASSVMGLAQETQYF
J: TRBJ2-1; size: NA; V: TRBV29-1; D: NA; DNA: TGCAGCGTTGATAGTACCTCCTACAATGAGCAGTTCTTC; CDR3: CSVDSTSYNEQFF
J: TRBJ2-7; size: NA; V: TRBV29-1; D: NA; DNA: TGCAGCGTTGGGTCACTAGACTCCTACGAGCAGTACTTC; CDR3: CSVGSLDSYEQYF
J: TRBJ2-3; size: once; V: TRBV28; D: TRBD2; DNA: TGTGCCAGCACTACCACGACTAGCGGGAGTCAGTATTTT; CDR3: CASTTTTSGSQYF
J: TRBJ1-2; size: few; V: TRBV19; D: NA; DNA: TGTGCCGGGGGGGACGGACTATATGGCTACACCTTC; CDR3: CAGGDGLYGYTF
J: TRBJ2-7; size: NA; V: TRBV7-9; D: TRBD1; DNA: TGTGCCAGCAGCTTCTTGGACAGGGTCGTAGGTGTCGAGCAGTACTTC; CDR3: CASSFLDRVVGVEQYF
J: TRBJ2-7; size: NA; V: TRBV6-1; D: NA; DNA: TGTGCCAGCAGTGAGACCCAGGGTCTCTACGAGCAGTACTTC; CDR3: CASSETQGLYEQYF
J: TRBJ1-2; size: NA; V: TRBV6-5; D: NA; DNA: TGTGCCAGCAGCTATTCCGGGTATGGCTACACCTTC; CDR3: CASSYSGYGYTF
J: TRBJ1-2; size: NA; V: TRBV27; D: NA; DNA: TGTGCCACAAAAGCCGATAGAGGGAATGGCTACACCTTC; CDR3: CATKADRGNGYTF
J: TRBJ2-1; size: NA; V: TRBV19; D: NA; DNA: TGTGCCAGTAGTATAGGGCAACCCTACAATGAGCAGTTCTTC; CDR3: CASSIGQPYNEQFF
J: TRBJ1-1; size: NA; V: TRBV2; D: NA; DNA: TGTGCCAGCAGCATGGACACGGGCCTAGGGGAAGCTTTCTTT; CDR3: CASSMDTGLGEAFF
J: TRBJ2-2; size: NA; V: TRBV19; D: NA; DNA: TGTGCCAGTAGTATGGTGTTTGGGCAGGGAGGCACCGGGGAGCTGTTTTTT; CDR3: CASSMVFGQGGTGELFF
J: TRBJ1-5; size: NA; V: TRBV4-2; D: NA; DNA: TGTGCCAGCAGCCAAGGCCCGACAGCTAGCAATCAGCCCCAGCATTTT; CDR3: CASSQGPTASNQPQHF
J: TRBJ2-3; size: NA; V: TRBV10-3; D: TRBD2; DNA: TGTGGCTCAGCCGGGCTAGCGGGAGAGAAGGATACGCAGTATTTT; CDR3: CGSAGLAGEKDTQYF
J: TRBJ2-1; size: NA; V: TRBV7-3; D: TRBD2; DNA: TGTGCCAGCAGCAAAGAACTAGCGGACAATGAGCAGTTCTTC; CDR3: CASSKELADNEQFF
J: TRBJ1-1; size: few; V: TRBV29-1; D: NA; DNA: TGCAGCGTTGACCCAGGGAACACTGAAGCTTTCTTT; CDR3: CSVDPGNTEAFF
J: TRBJ2-1; size: NA; V: TRBV2; D: NA; DNA: TGTGCCAGCAGTGGGGGCCGGGGACAAGCATTAGGGAATGAGCAGTTCTTC; CDR3: CASSGGRGQALGNEQFF
J: TRBJ1-5; size: NA; V: TRBV7-2; D: NA; DNA: TGTGCCAGCAGCTTAGTAGGGGGCAATCAGCCCCAGCATTTT; CDR3: CASSLVGGNQPQHF
J: TRBJ1-2; size: NA; V: TRBV25-1; D: NA; DNA: TGTGCCAGCAGTGACAGGGCGGATGGCTACACCTTC; CDR3: CASSDRADGYTF
J: TRBJ2-2; size: NA; V: TRBV5-1; D: TRBD1; DNA: TGCGCCAGCAGCTTGGCCCGACAGGGGGCTACCGGGGAGCTGTTTTTT; CDR3: CASSLARQGATGELFF
J: TRBJ2-1; size: NA; V: TRBV7-2; D: NA; DNA: TGTGCCAGCATCCCGCGGGGAATAACCTACAATGAGCAGTTCTTC; CDR3: CASIPRGITYNEQFF
J: TRBJ1-1; size: once; V: TRBV6-4; D: TRBD1; DNA: TGTGCCAGCAGCACCGGGACAGAGAACACTGAAGCTTTCTTT; CDR3: CASSTGTENTEAFF
J: TRBJ1-2; size: NA; V: TRBV27; D: TRBD1; DNA: TGTGCCATTCTGCCTATCCGACAGGGATCGTATGGCTACACCTTC; CDR3: CAILPIRQGSYGYTF
J: TRBJ2-1; size: NA; V: TRBV7-8; D: TRBD2; DNA: TGTGCCAGCAGCTTAACGGGGGGTACTTACAATGAGCAGTTCTTC; CDR3: CASSLTGGTYNEQFF
J: TRBJ1-3; size: NA; V: TRBV5-1; D: NA; DNA: TGCGCCAGCAGCTTACAGATACAGGGTCAATCTGGAAACACCATATATTTT; CDR3: CASSLQIQGQSGNTIYF
J: TRBJ2-7; size: NA; V: TRBV21-1; D: NA; DNA: TGTGCCAGCGGGAACGGGAATAGGGTTATGAGCTCCTACGAGCAGTACTTC; CDR3: CASGNGNRVMSSYEQYF
J: TRBJ2-1; size: NA; V: TRBV4-2; D: TRBD2; DNA: TGTGCCAGCAGCCAAGAAAGCGGGGGCGCTTACAATGAGCAGTTCTTC; CDR3: CASSQESGGAYNEQFF
J: TRBJ1-5; size: NA; V: TRBV7-6; D: TRBD1; DNA: TGTGCCAGCAGCCCATCGGACAGGGCGTATCAGCCCCAGCATTTT; CDR3: CASSPSDRAYQPQHF
J: TRBJ1-2; size: NA; V: TRBV7-2; D: NA; DNA: TGTGCCAGCAGCTTTAAGGTGATACAGGTAGCTTTTAACTATGGCTACACCTTC; CDR3: CASSFKVIQVAFNYGYTF
J: TRBJ2-2; size: NA; V: TRBV2; D: TRBD2; DNA: TGTGCCAGCAGTGGTGTGCGGGGGGCCGGGGAGCTGTTTTTT; CDR3: CASSGVRGAGELFF
J: TRBJ2-3; size: NA; V: TRBV11-2; D: TRBD2; DNA: TGTGCCAGCAGCTCCGCCTCTACTAGCGGGAGGAATGATACGCAGTATTTT; CDR3: CASSSASTSGRNDTQYF